A single sample gave rise to the 5 T cell receptor beta chains below, sequenced in a study of blood T cell repertoires in COVID-19. Method: immunoSEQ multiplex PCR; TCRdb's copy keeps in-frame clones and lacks some. The data show 220,000 or so clones, approximately 86% seen once. Sequenced material: PBMCs or T cells enriched from blood (not recorded which). The receptors here all came from a woman in her forties or fifties with acute COVID-19.

V and J are TRBV18 and TRBJ2-7; no clear D gene. The CDR3 has 13 residues. V was cut by 0 bases and J by 5 bases, with 8 bases left in between. Germline V CDR1 and CDR2: KGHSH, LQKENI. The CDR3 protein is CASSPPHFHEQYF. The CDR3 DNA follows: TGTGCCAGCTCACCACCACATTTCCACGAGCAGTACTTC.

J is TRBJ1-2 and V is TRBV5-1; 8 bases match TRBD1. Germline V gives CDR1 SGHRS, CDR2 YFSETQ. The CDR3 totals 15 residues. Trimming removed 4 bases from V and 1 base from J; junction bases left unmatched: 6. CDR3 protein: CASSIGQGFNYGYTF. In DNA form, the CDR3 reads TGCGCCAGCAGCATAGGACAGGGATTTAACTATGGCTACACCTTC.

This chain connects TRBV7-9 to TRBJ1-1, with a weak D call TRBD1 (6 bases). Trimming stripped 6 bases from V and 0 bases from J, with 11 bases between. CDR1 is SEHNR and CDR2 is FQNEAQ in the germline V gene (reference sequence). The CDR3 covers 14 residues. The CDR3 DNA sequence: TGTGCCAGCAGTCAACAGGGAGTGAACACTGAAGCTTTCTTT. The encoded protein is CASSQQGVNTEAFF. The full variable domain, in which reference TRBV7-9 and TRBJ1-1 provide the parts outside the CDR3, is DTGVSQNPRHKITKRGQNVTFRCDPISEHNRLYWYRQTLGQGPEFLTYFQNEAQLEKSRLLSDRFSAERPKGSFSTLEIQRTEQGDSAMYLCASSQQGVNTEAFFGQGTRLTVV.

V usage is TRBV6-1 and J usage is TRBJ2-7; the match to TRBD1 covers 8 bases. Germline CDR1 and CDR2: MNHNS and SASEGT. J gave up 1 base and V 4 bases, and 12 bases lay outside the gene matches. The CDR3 has 17 amino acids. The DNA for the CDR3 is TGTGCCAGCAGTGCTTTTACAGGGGGAAGGGTGTCCTACGAGCAGTACTTC. This sequence encodes CASSAFTGGRVSYEQYF.

The chain uses TRBV19 and TRBJ2-1; TRBD2 matches at 9 bases. CDR1 and CDR2 (germline): LNHDA, SQIVND (reference sequence). The CDR3 sequence is 13 residues long. The junction had 7 bases not matched to a gene; V was cut back by 6 bases and J by 10 bases. CDR3 protein: CASRLGSGREQFF. The DNA for the CDR3 is TGTGCCAGTAGATTGGGTAGCGGGAGAGAGCAGTTCTTC.